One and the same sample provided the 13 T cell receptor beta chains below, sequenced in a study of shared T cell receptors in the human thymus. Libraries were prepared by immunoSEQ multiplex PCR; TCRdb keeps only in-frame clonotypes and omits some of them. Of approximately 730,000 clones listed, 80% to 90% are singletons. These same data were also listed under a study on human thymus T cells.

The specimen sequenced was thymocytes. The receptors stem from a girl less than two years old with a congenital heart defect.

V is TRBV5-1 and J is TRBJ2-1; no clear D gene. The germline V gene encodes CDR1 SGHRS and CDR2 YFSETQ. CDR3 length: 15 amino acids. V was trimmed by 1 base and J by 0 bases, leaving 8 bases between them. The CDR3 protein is CASSLSLSSYNEQFF. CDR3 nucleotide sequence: TGCGCCAGCAGCTTGTCCCTAAGCTCCTACAATGAGCAGTTCTTC.

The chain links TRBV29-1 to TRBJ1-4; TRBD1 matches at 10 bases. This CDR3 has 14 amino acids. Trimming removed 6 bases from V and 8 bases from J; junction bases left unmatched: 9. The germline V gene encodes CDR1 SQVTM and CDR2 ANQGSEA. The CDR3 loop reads CSVGDRGVNEKLFF. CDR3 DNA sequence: TGCAGCGTCGGGGACAGGGGTGTGAACGAAAAACTGTTTTTT.

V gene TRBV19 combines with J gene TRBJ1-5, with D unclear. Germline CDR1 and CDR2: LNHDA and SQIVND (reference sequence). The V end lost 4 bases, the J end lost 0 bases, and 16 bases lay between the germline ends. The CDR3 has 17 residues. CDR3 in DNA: TGTGCCAGTAGTACCCCGGCGGGGATGTATAGCAATCAGCCCCAGCATTTT. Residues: CASSTPAGMYSNQPQHF.

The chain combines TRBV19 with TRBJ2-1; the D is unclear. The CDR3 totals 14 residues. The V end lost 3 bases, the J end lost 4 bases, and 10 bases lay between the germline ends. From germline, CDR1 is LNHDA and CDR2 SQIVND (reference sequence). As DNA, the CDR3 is TGTGCCAGTAGTATCCAGCGTGCGTACAATGAGCAGTTCTTC. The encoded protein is CASSIQRAYNEQFF.

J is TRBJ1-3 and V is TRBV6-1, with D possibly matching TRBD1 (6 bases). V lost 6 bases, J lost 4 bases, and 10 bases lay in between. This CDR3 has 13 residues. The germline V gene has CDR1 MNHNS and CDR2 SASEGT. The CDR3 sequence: CASRGASGNTIYF. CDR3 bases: TGTGCCAGCAGGGGGGCATCAGGAAACACCATATATTTT.

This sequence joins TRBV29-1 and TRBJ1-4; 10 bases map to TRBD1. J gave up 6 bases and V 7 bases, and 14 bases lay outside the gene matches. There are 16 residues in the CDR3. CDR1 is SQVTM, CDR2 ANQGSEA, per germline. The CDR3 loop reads CSANGTFGTGDEKLFF. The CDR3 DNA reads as TGCAGCGCGAATGGCACCTTCGGGACAGGGGATGAAAAACTGTTTTTT.

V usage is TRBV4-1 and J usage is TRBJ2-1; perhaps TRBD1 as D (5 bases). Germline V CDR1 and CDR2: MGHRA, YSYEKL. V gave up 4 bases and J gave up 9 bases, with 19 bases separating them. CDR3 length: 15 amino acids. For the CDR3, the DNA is TGCGCCAGCAGCCTAGGTCCCCCTAGAAGGGGTGAGCAGTTCTTC. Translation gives CASSLGPPRRGEQFF.

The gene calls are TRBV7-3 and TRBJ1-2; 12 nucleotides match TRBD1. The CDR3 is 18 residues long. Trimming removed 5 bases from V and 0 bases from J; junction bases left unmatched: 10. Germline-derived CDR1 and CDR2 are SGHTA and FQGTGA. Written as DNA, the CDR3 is TGTGCCAGCAGCCCAACCGGGACAGGGGGCAATTCTAACTATGGCTACACCTTC. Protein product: CASSPTGTGGNSNYGYTF.

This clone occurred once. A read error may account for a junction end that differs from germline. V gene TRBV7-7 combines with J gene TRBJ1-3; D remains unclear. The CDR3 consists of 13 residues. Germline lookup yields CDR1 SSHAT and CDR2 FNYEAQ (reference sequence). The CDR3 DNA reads TGTGCTAGCAGCGCCGACTTTGGAAACACCATATATTTT. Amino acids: CASSADFGNTIYF.

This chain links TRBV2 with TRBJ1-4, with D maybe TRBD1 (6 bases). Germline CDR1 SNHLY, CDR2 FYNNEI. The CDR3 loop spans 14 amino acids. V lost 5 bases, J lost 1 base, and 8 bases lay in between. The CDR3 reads CASSPRGTNEKLFF. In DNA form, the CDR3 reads TGTGCCAGCAGTCCCAGGGGAACTAATGAAAAACTGTTTTTT.

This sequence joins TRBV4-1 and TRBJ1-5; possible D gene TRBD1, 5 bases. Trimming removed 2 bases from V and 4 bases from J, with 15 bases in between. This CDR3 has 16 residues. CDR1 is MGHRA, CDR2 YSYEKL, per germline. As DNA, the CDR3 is TGCGCCAGCAGCCAAAAACGGGGGTCTGGGAATCAGCCCCAGCATTTT. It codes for CASSQKRGSGNQPQHF.

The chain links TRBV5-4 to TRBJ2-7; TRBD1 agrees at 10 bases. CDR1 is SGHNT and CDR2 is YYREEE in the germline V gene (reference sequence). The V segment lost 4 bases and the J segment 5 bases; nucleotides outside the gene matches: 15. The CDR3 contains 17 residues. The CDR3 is CASSPPPPGTGVNEQYF. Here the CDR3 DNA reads TGTGCCAGCAGCCCCCCTCCCCCCGGGACAGGGGTAAACGAGCAGTACTTC.

The CDR3 DNA follows: TGTGCCAGCTCACCGGGGCCGACTAGTCAGCCCCAGCATTTT. Encoded protein: CASSPGPTSQPQHF. V usage is TRBV18 and J usage is TRBJ1-5; possible D gene TRBD1, 5 bases. Trimming pared 3 bases from V and 6 bases from J, leaving 12 bases between. The CDR3 consists of 14 residues. CDR1 is KGHSH and CDR2 is LQKENI in the germline V gene.